This T cell receptor beta chain was observed in a study of identical twins. In TCRdb, the 5' RACE reads were re-called with MiXCR into one record per CDR3 protein. The data show 700,000 or so distinct CDR3 sequences, with 21% seen just once and approximately 4.3% held by the top ten. V gave up 3 bases and J gave up 6 bases, with 10 bases separating them. The CDR3 contains 12 residues. Germline V gene data show CDR1 as SGDLS and CDR2 as YYNGEE. This clonotype was seen at least ten times. The same sample was also used in a study of T cells expressing NK-cell markers.

V gene TRBV9 combines with J gene TRBJ2-7; weak D call: TRBD2 (5 bases). Sequencing input: PBMCs. This receptor was taken from a woman aged 18-29 years in good health. In DNA, the CDR3 is TGTGCCAGCAGCGCAAGCGGAGCCGAGCAGTACTTC. It yields the protein CASSASGAEQYF.